The 27 T cell receptor beta chains presented below share a single source sample, sequenced in a study of T-cell reconstitution after alpha-beta-depleted transplantation in children. The library targeted TCRbeta and was prepared with unique molecular identifiers. A single record per CDR3 protein comes from TCRdb applying MiXCR to the PCR reads. Found here are about 900,000 distinct CDR3 sequences, 25% to 35% of them singletons; the top ten hold roughly 27%. The source was PBMCs, mostly from graft donor cells, collected 360 days after TCRalphabeta/CD19-depleted stem cell transplant. These receptors all come from a boy in the first two years of life who had a stem cell transplant for SCID, so the T cells may come from the graft donor.

This clonotype was detected only a few times. The rearrangement joins TRBV5-1 to TRBJ2-3; weak D call: TRBD2 (8 bases). The germline V and J ends were trimmed by 0 bases and 4 bases, with 15 bases remaining between them. This CDR3 region has 16 residues. The V gene's germline CDR1 is SGHRS and CDR2 YFSETQ. CDR3 protein: CASSLARGGTADTQYF. CDR3 nucleotide sequence: TGCGCCAGCAGCTTGGCCCGCGGGGGGACAGCAGATACGCAGTATTTT.

V is TRBV4-3 and J is TRBJ1-1; D is undetermined. Trimming pared 2 bases from V and 1 base from J, leaving 11 bases between. The CDR3 runs to 15 residues. Germline V CDR1 and CDR2: LGHNA, YSLEER. The CDR3 sequence: CASSQYQRPNTEAFF. CDR3 in DNA: TGCGCCAGCAGCCAATACCAGAGACCGAACACTGAAGCTTTCTTT.

This clonotype appeared a few times. The J gene is TRBJ2-2, the V gene TRBV4-3; D is ambiguous. The CDR3 length is 16 residues. Trimming took 1 base from V and 7 from J, leaving 16 bases between them. CDR1 and CDR2 from the germline V gene are LGHNA and YSLEER. The DNA for the CDR3 is TGCGCCAGCAGCCAAGCTCCGAGTCCAGGCAGCGGGGAGCTGTTTTTT. It codes for CASSQAPSPGSGELFF.

This clonotype was observed many times. The chain combines TRBV11-1 with TRBJ2-2; possible D gene TRBD2, 5 bases. The germline CDR1 and CDR2 sequences are SGHAT and FQDESV (reference sequence). The CDR3 runs to 18 residues. Trimming took off 1 base at V and 1 base at J, with 16 bases between the two ends. The CDR3 is CASSLGGGRPRNTGELFF. The DNA for the CDR3 is TGTGCCAGCAGCTTAGGCGGAGGACGGCCCCGGAACACCGGGGAGCTGTTTTTT.

This clonotype was detected a few times. The chain is built from TRBV12-3 or TRBV12-4 and TRBJ1-2, with 7 bases that match TRBD1. This CDR3 has 14 residues. V lost 4 bases and J lost 4; bases outside the gene matches: 6. CDR3 residues: CASSYRQGLYGYTF. CDR3 bases: TGTGCCAGCAGTTACCGACAGGGACTCTATGGCTACACCTTC.

Many counts were recorded for this clonotype. V gene TRBV10-3 combines with J gene TRBJ2-7; 7 nucleotides line up with TRBD1. Germline values: CDR1 ENHRY, CDR2 SYGVKD. The trim removed 3 bases at V and 2 bases at J, leaving 10 bases unmatched. The CDR3 is 16 amino acids. CDR3 amino acids: CAISDRDRGSPYEQYF. The CDR3 DNA is TGTGCCATCAGTGATCGGGACAGAGGTTCGCCCTACGAGCAGTACTTC.

The chain joins TRBV4-3 to TRBJ2-1, with D tentatively TRBD1 or TRBD2 (5 bases each). Trimming left V 1 base short and J 11 bases short, with 21 bases between. The CDR3 is 16 amino acids. Germline CDR1 reads LGHNA; CDR2 reads YSLEER. Here the CDR3 DNA reads TGCGCCAGCAGCCAAGTTGGGACCTCGGGTGGGGGTAAGCAGTTCTTC. Translation gives CASSQVGTSGGGKQFF.

This clonotype was seen a few times. The genes are TRBV29-1 and TRBJ2-3; D is perhaps TRBD1 (5 bases). Trimming removed 2 bases at V and 3 bases at J, with 6 bases between. CDR1 is SQVTM and CDR2 is ANQGSEA in the germline V gene. The CDR3 contains 12 residues. The CDR3 DNA is TGCAGCGTTGAATACAGGACAGATACGCAGTATTTT. Amino acids: CSVEYRTDTQYF.

This clonotype appeared a single time. The rearrangement links TRBV7-8 to TRBJ2-3; D call uncertain. In germline, CDR1 is SGHVS, CDR2 FQNEAQ. Trimming cost V 8 bases and J 1 base, with 22 bases left between them. CDR3 length equals 17 residues. This CDR3 is CASSATESPRRTDTQYF. CDR3 coding DNA: TGTGCCAGCTCTGCCACCGAGTCCCCTCGTCGCACAGATACGCAGTATTTT. Complete variable domain (other parts from reference TRBV7-8 and TRBJ2-3): GAGVSQSPRYKVAKRGQDVALRCDPISGHVSLFWYQQALGQGPEFLTYFQNEAQLDKSGLPSDRFFAERPEGSVSTLKIQRTQQEDSAVYLCASSATESPRRTDTQYFGPGTRLTVL.

This chain's CDR3 is CSVKSGRPYNEQFF. The CDR3 region has the DNA TGCAGTGTTAAAAGCGGGAGGCCCTACAATGAGCAGTTCTTC. This sequence joins TRBV20-1 and TRBJ2-1; the match to TRBD2 covers 9 bases. Trimming at V came to 7 bases and at J to 2 bases, leaving 6 bases not matched to a gene. Germline CDR1 is DFQATT and CDR2 is SNEGSKA (reference sequence). This CDR3 is 14 amino acids long.

For this clonotype: One junction end disagrees with the germline gene, perhaps due to a read error. This chain connects TRBV10-3 to TRBJ2-5; D not resolved. The CDR3 spans 13 residues. Germline V CDR1 and CDR2: ENHRY, SYGVKD. The CDR3 DNA reads as TGTGCCATCACTGAGACCCTTCGGGAGACCCAGTACTTC. Its protein is CAITETLRETQYF.

This clonotype was seen a few times. This chain links TRBV6-5 with TRBJ1-1; D is unresolved. The V gene lost 3 bases and the J gene lost 5 bases, with 13 bases spanning the gap. The CDR3 totals 14 residues. CDR1 MNHEY and CDR2 SVGAGI come from the germline V gene. The CDR3 DNA sequence: TGTGCCAGCAGTTATTTTTCGGCAGAGACTGAAGCTTTCTTT. This sequence encodes CASSYFSAETEAFF.

The genes are TRBV27 and TRBJ1-3, with TRBD1 matching 7 bases. The CDR3 contains 15 residues. Unmatched junction bases numbered 5, after V lost 6 bases and J lost 0 bases. The germline gives CDR1 MNHEY, CDR2 SMNVEV (reference sequence). CDR3 sequence: CASRSRGLSGNTIYF. The CDR3 nucleotides are TGTGCCAGCAGGTCTAGGGGGCTCTCTGGAAACACCATATATTTT.

The V gene is TRBV18, the J gene TRBJ1-1; TRBD1 matches at 11 bases. V was clipped by 0 bases and J by 4 bases; unmatched bases: 7. There are 17 residues in the CDR3. CDR1 KGHSH and CDR2 LQKENI come from the germline V gene. CDR3 sequence: CASSPPWDRGKGTEAFF. The DNA of the CDR3 is TGTGCCAGCTCACCACCTTGGGACAGGGGGAAGGGCACTGAAGCTTTCTTT.

This chain joins TRBV3-1 and TRBJ2-7, with D possibly being TRBD1 (6 bases). Germline loops: CDR1 LGHDT, CDR2 YNNKEL (reference sequence). V lost 3 bases and J lost 4, with 13 bases in between. This CDR3 comprises 14 residues. In DNA form, the CDR3 reads TGTGCCAGCAGCCACTCGACAGGCTCATACGAGCAGTACTTC. This encodes CASSHSTGSYEQYF.

This clonotype was picked up a small number of times. The rearrangement links TRBV4-2 to TRBJ2-1; the D gene is possibly TRBD2 (6 bases). This CDR3 region has 16 residues. Looked up from germline, CDR1 is LGHNA and CDR2 is YNFKEQ. V lost 2 bases and J 1 base, leaving 12 bases between the germline ends. DNA for the CDR3: TGTGCCAGCAGCCAACGATTCGGGGGATCCTACAATGAGCAGTTCTTC. Its protein is CASSQRFGGSYNEQFF.

CDR3 residues: CASSLVAQGSGGPYNEQFF. In nucleotides, the CDR3 is TGCGCCAGCAGCTTGGTTGCACAGGGTAGCGGGGGGCCCTACAATGAGCAGTTCTTC. The chain combines TRBV5-1 with TRBJ2-1, with 10 positions matching TRBD2. The CDR3 extends over 19 amino acids. Germline assignment: CDR1 SGHRS and CDR2 YFSETQ. Unmatched junction bases numbered 11, after V lost 0 bases and J lost 2 bases.

The genes are TRBV3-1 and TRBJ2-1; no reliable D call. The germline CDR1 and CDR2 sequences are LGHDT and YNNKEL (reference sequence). This CDR3 region has 13 residues. V lost 4 bases and J lost 9, with 13 bases in between. The CDR3 DNA sequence: TGTGCCAGCAGCCGAATATGGCGTGGTGAGCAGTTCTTC. It specifies CASSRIWRGEQFF.

Points on this clonotype: Likely a read error: the CDR3 ends without its conserved phenylalanine or tryptophan. J is TRBJ2-7 and V is TRBV12-3 or TRBV12-4, with D maybe TRBD1 (5 bases). The CDR3 runs to 14 residues. Trimming removed 6 bases at V and 0 bases at J, with 12 bases between. CDR3 protein: CASRKQASSYEQYY. CDR3 nucleotides: TGTGCCAGCAGGAAACAGGCGAGCTCCTACGAGCAGTACTAC.

This clonotype was counted a few times. V and J are TRBV7-2 and TRBJ2-2, with 9 bases lining up with TRBD1. Germline lookup yields CDR1 SGHTA and CDR2 FQGNSA. The CDR3 is 15 amino acids. Germline trimming cut 5 bases from V and 5 bases from J; bases unmatched to any gene: 6. The CDR3 sequence: CASSPRDRETGELFF. Written as DNA, the CDR3 is TGTGCCAGCAGCCCCCGGGACAGGGAAACCGGGGAGCTGTTTTTT.

The chain has TRBV20-1 and TRBJ2-3; 15 bases fit TRBD2. J was trimmed by 4 bases and V by 6 bases; bases with no gene match: 8. CDR3 length equals 16 residues. Germline CDR1 and CDR2: DFQATT and SNEGSKA (reference sequence). The DNA for the CDR3 is TGCAGTGCCTGGACTAGCGGGGGGGCCTCCGCAGATACGCAGTATTTT. Encoded protein: CSAWTSGGASADTQYF.

Only a few counts were recorded for this clonotype. This sequence joins TRBV5-1 and TRBJ2-1, with 9 bases matching TRBD2. This CDR3 spans 14 amino acids. CDR1 and CDR2 (germline): SGHRS, YFSETQ. J lost 4 bases, V lost 7 bases, and 6 bases had no gene match. The CDR3 nucleotides are TGCGCCAGCGGATTGACTAGCGGTTACAATGAGCAGTTCTTC. Translation gives CASGLTSGYNEQFF.

Only one count was recorded for this clonotype. The gene calls are TRBV9 and TRBJ1-2; D not resolved. The CDR3 runs 15 residues. Trimming removed 0 bases at V and 2 bases at J, with 11 bases between. Germline-derived CDR1 and CDR2 are SGDLS and YYNGEE. The chain's CDR3 is CASSVASRINYGYTF. In DNA form, the CDR3 reads TGTGCCAGCAGCGTAGCGAGCAGGATCAACTATGGCTACACCTTC.

This chain uses TRBV20-1 with TRBJ1-1; D is ambiguous. The CDR3 length is 13 residues. Germline V gene sequence: CDR1 DFQATT, CDR2 SNEGSKA (reference sequence). Trimming stripped 5 bases from V and 3 bases from J, with 13 bases between. The CDR3 reads CSAVRRSDTEAFF. In nucleotides, the CDR3 is TGCAGTGCTGTCCGGCGATCGGACACTGAAGCTTTCTTT.

This clonotype was detected a few times. The CDR3 sequence is CSAGGAGGRQETQYF. The CDR3 DNA reads TGCAGTGCGGGGGGAGCGGGGGGTCGCCAAGAGACCCAGTACTTC. The chain is built from TRBV20-1 and TRBJ2-5, with 9 nucleotides matching TRBD2. The CDR3 is 15 residues long. Trimming cost V 6 bases and J 1 base; bases outside gene matches: 9. Germline V gene data show CDR1 as DFQATT and CDR2 as SNEGSKA (reference sequence).

The J gene is TRBJ2-3, the V gene TRBV5-1; tentative D call: TRBD1 (5 bases). Germline loops: CDR1 SGHRS, CDR2 YFSETQ. The CDR3 totals 15 residues. Deletions cut 0 bases from V and 5 bases from J, with 13 bases between. CDR3 in amino acids: CASSLDPVRGDTQYF. CDR3 in DNA: TGCGCCAGCAGCTTGGATCCGGTAAGGGGAGATACGCAGTATTTT.

There are a few counts of this clonotype. The chain uses TRBV29-1 and TRBJ1-1; a possible D gene is TRBD1 (6 bases). The V and J ends lost 8 bases and 0 bases respectively, with 10 bases between them. Germline CDR1 and CDR2: SQVTM and ANQGSEA. The CDR3 totals 12 residues. The CDR3 spells CSHRTVNTEAFF. CDR3 coding DNA: TGCAGCCACAGGACAGTGAACACTGAAGCTTTCTTT.